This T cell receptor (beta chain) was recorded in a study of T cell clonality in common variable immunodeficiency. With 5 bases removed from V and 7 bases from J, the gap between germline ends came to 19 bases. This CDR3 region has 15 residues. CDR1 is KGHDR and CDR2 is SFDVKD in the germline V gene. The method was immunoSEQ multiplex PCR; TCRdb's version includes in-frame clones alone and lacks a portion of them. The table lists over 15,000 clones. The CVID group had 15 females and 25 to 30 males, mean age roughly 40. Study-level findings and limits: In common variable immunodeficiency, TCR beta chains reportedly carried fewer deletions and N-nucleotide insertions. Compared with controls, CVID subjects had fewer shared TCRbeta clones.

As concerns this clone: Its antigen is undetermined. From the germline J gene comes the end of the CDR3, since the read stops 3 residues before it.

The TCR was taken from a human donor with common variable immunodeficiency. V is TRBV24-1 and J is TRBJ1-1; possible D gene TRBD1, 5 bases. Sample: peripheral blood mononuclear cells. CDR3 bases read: TGTGCCACCAGTGGGTGGTCGGGGGGAAGGATTGAA. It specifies CATSGWSGGRIE. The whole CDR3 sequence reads CATSGWSGGRIEAFF.